Below, 22 T cell receptor beta chains from the same sample are listed, as sequenced in a study of blood T cells in healthy people across ages. A second PCR of 7 to 11 cycles used a sample-barcoded 5' primer and a J-beta primer mix. TCRdb ran MiXCR on the 5' RACE reads and lists one entry per CDR3 protein. The sample holds about 690,000 distinct CDR3 sequences, approximately 40% seen once. Sequenced material: blood. Receptors were obtained from a man older than 75 in good health.

This chain links TRBV27 with TRBJ2-1; no clear D gene. CDR1 and CDR2 from the germline V gene are MNHEY and SMNVEV (reference sequence). The CDR3 totals 12 residues. V was pared by 2 bases and J by 5 bases, with 4 bases between. CDR3 DNA: TGTGCCAGCAGTTTACTCGACAATGAGCAGTTCTTC. Translation: CASSLLDNEQFF.

This clonotype has a handful of counts. The chain links TRBV7-2 to TRBJ2-2, with 7 bases fitting TRBD2. With V trimmed by 4 bases and J by 2 bases, 13 bases remained unmatched. Germline-derived CDR1 and CDR2 are SGHTA and FQGNSA. The CDR3 totals 18 residues. The CDR3 nucleotides read TGTGCCAGCAGCTCACGCTTACCGGGGGGTCCAAACACCGGGGAGCTGTTTTTT. It translates to CASSSRLPGGPNTGELFF.

The chain couples TRBV6-6 to TRBJ1-4; D not certain. V lost 5 bases and J lost 3, with 13 bases in between. CDR1 is MNHNY and CDR2 is SVGAGI in the germline V gene (reference sequence). The CDR3 sequence is 15 residues long. The CDR3, as DNA: TGTGCCAGCAGTGCTAAACGGGGAGCTAATGAAAAACTGTTTTTT. It is translated as CASSAKRGANEKLFF.

This clonotype has at least ten counts. The chain employs TRBV7-2 and TRBJ2-7; TRBD1 is a possible D gene (6 bases). Per germline, CDR1 SGHTA and CDR2 FQGNSA. V was trimmed by 11 bases and J by 4 bases, leaving 18 bases between them. The CDR3 runs to 13 residues. DNA for the CDR3: TGTGCCTCGTCAGACAGGACCGGATACGAGCAGTACTTC. Translating it yields CASSDRTGYEQYF.

V gene TRBV6-6 combines with J gene TRBJ2-1, with 7 bases matching TRBD1. CDR3 length: 15 amino acids. The J segment lost 6 bases and the V segment lost 2 bases, leaving 7 bases of the junction unmatched. CDR1 and CDR2 (germline): MNHNY, SVGAGI (reference sequence). The CDR3 reads CASSYGHRGFNEQFF. The CDR3, as DNA: TGTGCCAGCAGTTACGGCCACAGGGGTTTCAATGAGCAGTTCTTC.

This chain joins TRBV3-1 and TRBJ1-5; D is ambiguous. CDR3 length: 17 amino acids. Germline assignment: CDR1 LGHDT and CDR2 YNNKEL (reference sequence). Trimming removed 1 base at V and 0 bases at J, with 13 bases between. The CDR3 region is CASSQGPGRNSNQPQHF. In DNA form, the CDR3 reads TGTGCCAGCAGCCAAGGCCCTGGGCGGAATAGCAATCAGCCCCAGCATTTT. Combining the CDR3 with reference TRBV3-1 and TRBJ1-5 gives the whole variable domain DTAVSQTPKYLVTQMGNDKSIKCEQNLGHDTMYWYKQDSKKFLKIMFSYNNKELIINETVPNRFSPKSPDKAHLNLHINSLELGDSAVYFCASSQGPGRNSNQPQHFGDGTRLSIL.

The V gene is TRBV6-6, the J gene TRBJ1-2; 7 nucleotides match TRBD1. This CDR3 has 15 amino acids. Germline CDR1 reads MNHNY; CDR2 reads SVGAGI (reference sequence). The V segment lost 7 bases and the J segment 3 bases; nucleotides outside the gene matches: 11. In DNA, the CDR3 is TGTGCCAGCACCCTATTGACAGGGTGGGACTATGGCTACACCTTC. Its protein is CASTLLTGWDYGYTF.

The sample holds a few counts of this clonotype. The chain recombines TRBV14 with TRBJ2-5; D call uncertain. There are 12 residues in the CDR3. CDR1 is SGHDN and CDR2 is FVKESK in the germline V gene. Trimming left V 6 bases short and J 13 bases short, with 18 bases between. The CDR3 bases are TGTGCCAGCAGGCCCAATTGCTTTGGGTGGTACTTC. Protein: CASRPNCFGWYF.

This clonotype was seen only a few times. The chain carries TRBV4-2 and TRBJ2-1, with 11 bases aligning to TRBD1. This CDR3 is built from 17 residues. The germline V gene has CDR1 LGHNA and CDR2 YNFKEQ. After removal of 2 bases from V and 4 bases from J, the junction contained 7 bases not matched to a gene. The CDR3 spells CASSQRAGQGAYNEQFF. CDR3 nucleotide sequence: TGTGCCAGCAGCCAAAGGGCAGGACAGGGGGCGTACAATGAGCAGTTCTTC.

For the CDR3, the DNA is TGTGCCAGCAGAAAGGCTCCCTACGAGCAGTACTTC. Encoded protein: CASRKAPYEQYF. This chain uses TRBV6-5 with TRBJ2-4; D is unresolved. The DNA end favors TRBJ2-7, so the J call may be wrong. CDR3 length: 12 residues. Germline loops: CDR1 MNHEY, CDR2 SVGAGI.

This clonotype came up a few times. The genes are TRBV19 and TRBJ2-5; the match to TRBD1 covers 7 bases. This CDR3 region has 14 residues. J gave up 11 bases and V 5 bases, and 14 bases lay outside the gene matches. Per germline, CDR1 LNHDA and CDR2 SQIVND (reference sequence). The CDR3 is CASSQGTVNNEQYF. In DNA form, the CDR3 reads TGTGCCAGTAGTCAAGGGACAGTAAACAATGAGCAGTACTTC.

The CDR3 reads CASSYTNLAGGNNEQFF. Written as DNA, the CDR3 is TGTGCCAGCAGTTATACCAACCTAGCGGGAGGTAACAATGAGCAGTTCTTC. This chain links TRBV6-2 or TRBV6-3 with TRBJ2-1; 11 positions agree with TRBD2. This CDR3 is 17 amino acids long. Germline V gene data show CDR1 as MNHEY and CDR2 as SVGEGT. V gave up 3 bases and J gave up 5 bases; unmatched junction bases: 9.

A note on this clonotype: Given a much more abundant clone one base away, this may be a read error. The J gene is TRBJ1-2, the V gene TRBV7-9; 10 bases match TRBD1. CDR1 and CDR2 (germline): SEHNR, FQNEAQ (reference sequence). CDR3 length: 16 residues. The CDR3 DNA follows: TGTGCCGGCAGCGCGACAGGGGGCCAAAAGAACTATGGCTACACCTTC. It specifies CAGSATGGQKNYGYTF. Full variable domain (missing parts from reference TRBV7-9 and TRBJ1-2): DTGVSQNPRHKITKRGQNVTFRCDPISEHNRLYWYRQTLGQGPEFLTYFQNEAQLEKSRLLSDRFSAERPKGSFSTLEIQRTEQGDSAMYLCAGSATGGQKNYGYTFGSGTRLTVV.

V usage is TRBV12-3 or TRBV12-4 and J usage is TRBJ2-7; 7 positions agree with TRBD2. The CDR3 runs to 14 residues. The V segment lost 7 bases and the J segment 0 bases; nucleotides outside the gene matches: 6. CDR3: CASTRGGSSYEQYF. The CDR3 DNA sequence: TGTGCCAGCACCCGGGGCGGGAGCTCCTACGAGCAGTACTTC.

About this clonotype itself: Germline and junction disagree at one end, which may indicate a read error. The chain links TRBV27 to TRBJ2-5; D gene unclear. Looked up from germline, CDR1 is MNHEY and CDR2 is SMNVEV (reference sequence). The CDR3 runs to 12 residues. CDR3 DNA sequence: TGTGCCAGCAGTGTATCTTCGGGTGAGCAGTACTTC. Residues: CASSVSSGEQYF.

The CDR3 reads CASSPTEQGRYNSPLHF. DNA of the CDR3: TGTGCCAGCAGTCCTACCGAACAGGGCCGCTATAATTCACCCCTCCACTTT. The chain has TRBV6-1 and TRBJ1-6; D might be TRBD1 (6 bases). In germline, CDR1 is MNHNS, CDR2 SASEGT. Deletions cut 5 bases from V and 3 bases from J, with 17 bases between. The CDR3 has 17 amino acids.

This clonotype was seen only a few times. The chain is built from TRBV25-1 and TRBJ1-2; 8 bases line up with TRBD1. With V trimmed by 3 bases and J by 5 bases, 5 bases remained unmatched. Germline V lookup: CDR1 MGHDK, CDR2 SYGVNS. This CDR3 spans 14 amino acids. CDR3 residues: CASSDWDRPYGYTF. CDR3 sequence (DNA): TGTGCCAGCAGTGATTGGGACAGGCCGTATGGCTACACCTTC.

This clonotype turned up a few times. J is TRBJ2-1 and V is TRBV28; no clear D. The CDR3 consists of 13 residues. V was clipped by 6 bases and J by 5 bases, with 11 bases between them. In germline, CDR1 is MDHEN, CDR2 SYDVKM. This chain's CDR3 is CASSSPQNNEQFF. CDR3 DNA: TGTGCCAGCAGCTCTCCACAAAACAATGAGCAGTTCTTC.

Many counts were recorded for this clonotype. The rearrangement links TRBV5-5 to TRBJ2-7, with 9 bases fitting TRBD1. Trimming removed 2 bases from V and 7 bases from J; junction bases left unmatched: 7. This CDR3 is 14 amino acids long. Germline CDR1 and CDR2: SGHKS and YYEKEE (reference sequence). The CDR3 sequence is CASSLSGTGWEQYF. CDR3 DNA: TGTGCCAGCAGCTTATCCGGGACAGGGTGGGAGCAGTACTTC.

This rearrangement joins TRBV6-2 or TRBV6-3 to TRBJ2-1; TRBD1 or TRBD2 may be the D gene (7 bases each). Germline V gene sequence: CDR1 MNHEY, CDR2 SVGEGT. This CDR3 region has 16 residues. Trimming pared 4 bases from V and 7 bases from J, leaving 20 bases between. CDR3 in amino acids: CASSLAGGASANEQFF. CDR3 coding DNA: TGTGCCAGCAGTTTGGCAGGGGGGGCCTCGGCGAATGAGCAGTTCTTC.

Notes on this clonotype: A read error is possible here, since a much larger clone lies one base away. The chain links TRBV27 to TRBJ1-5; D perhaps matches TRBD1 (6 bases). CDR1 is MNHEY, CDR2 SMNVEV, per germline (reference sequence). CDR3 length equals 16 residues. Here the CDR3 DNA reads TGTGCCAGCGGTTTATCTTCTAGCAGGGGTGGACAGCCCCAGCATTTT. Amino acid sequence: CASGLSSSRGGQPQHF.

The V gene is TRBV20-1, the J gene TRBJ2-5; D is possibly TRBD1 (6 bases). Trimming stripped 8 bases from V and 5 bases from J, with 18 bases between. This CDR3 contains 13 residues. Germline-derived CDR1 and CDR2 are DFQATT and SNEGSKA (reference sequence). The CDR3 spells CSPGQAQGETQYF. CDR3 nucleotide sequence: TGCAGTCCCGGCCAGGCCCAGGGGGAGACCCAGTACTTC.